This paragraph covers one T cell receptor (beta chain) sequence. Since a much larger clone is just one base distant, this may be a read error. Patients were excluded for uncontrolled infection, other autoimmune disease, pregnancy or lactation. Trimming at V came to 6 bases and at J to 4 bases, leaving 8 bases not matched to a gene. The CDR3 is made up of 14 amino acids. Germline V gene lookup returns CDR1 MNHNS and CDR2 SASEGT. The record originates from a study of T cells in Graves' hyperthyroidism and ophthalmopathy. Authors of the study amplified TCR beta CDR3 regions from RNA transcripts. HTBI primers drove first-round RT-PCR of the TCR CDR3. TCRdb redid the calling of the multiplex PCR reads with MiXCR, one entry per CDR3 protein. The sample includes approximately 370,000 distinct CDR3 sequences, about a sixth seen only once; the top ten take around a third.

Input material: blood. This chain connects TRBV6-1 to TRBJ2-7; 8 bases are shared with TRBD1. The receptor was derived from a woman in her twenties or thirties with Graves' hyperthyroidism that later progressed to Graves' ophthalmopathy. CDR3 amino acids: CASRLMGQAYEQYF. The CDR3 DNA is TGTGCCAGCAGGCTAATGGGACAGGCTTACGAGCAGTACTTC.